A selection of T cell receptor beta chains follows, all from one sample in a study of human T cells and chemical hapten exposure. TCRdb redid the calling of the RACE reads with MiXCR, one entry per CDR3 protein. Of about 80,000 distinct CDR3 sequences in the sample, around 13% were seen once. This specimen was whole blood, taken in connection with sensitization to the hapten diphenylcyclopropenone (DPC). These receptors all stem from a woman aged 45-65 years with alopecia areata. Some clones in this sample may be carry-over from other donors' samples. The CDR3 runs from the conserved cysteine through the conserved F or W. The order of the fields is CDR3 DNA, CDR3 protein, clone size, J gene, V gene, D gene, CDR3 length. A D gene is named only where the DNA matches it firmly. Clone size is not always given. Where it is, it says once, few, many or a class for expanded clones.

TGCGCCAGCAGCCCGCGGACAGGGGGTACCTATGGCTACACCTTC	CASSPRTGGTYGYTF	few	TRBJ1-2	TRBV5-1	TRBD1	15
TGTGCCAGCAGCCAAGAGGATCTCCCTTGTAGGTTCTTC	CASSQEDLPCRFF	.	TRBJ2-1	TRBV3-1	.	13
TGTGCCAGCAGTGAATTACAGGGGATAAATGAGCAGTTCTTC	CASSELQGINEQFF	few	TRBJ2-1	TRBV2	TRBD1	14
TGTGCCACCAGTGATTCCGGGGGGAAGCCCCAGCATTTT	CATSDSGGKPQHF	.	TRBJ1-5	TRBV24-1	.	13
TGTGCCTGGACGTCAGGGTTCTACGAGCAGTACTTC	CAWTSGFYEQYF	few	TRBJ2-7	TRBV30	.	12
TGTGCCAGCAGCTTAGTTTATCGGTGGTGGCACCGGGTCTACGAGCAGTACTTC	CASSLVYRWWHRVYEQYF	few	TRBJ2-7	TRBV7-9	.	18
TGTGCCACCAGTGTTGTAAGGGGATCGACGATCAATGAGCAGTTCTTC	CATSVVRGSTINEQFF	few	TRBJ2-1	TRBV24-1	.	16
TGCAGTGCAAATCAGGGGTACTACGAGCAGTACTTC	CSANQGYYEQYF	many	TRBJ2-7	TRBV20-1	.	12
TGTGCCAGCAGTTACCCAGGACAGGGTGCGGACATTCAGTACTTC	CASSYPGQGADIQYF	.	TRBJ2-4	TRBV6-6	TRBD1	15
TGCAGCGTTGCCCGACTAGAATTTAATGAGCAGTTCTTC	CSVARLEFNEQFF	many	TRBJ2-1	TRBV29-1	.	13
TGCAGTATACAGGCGACTGGGGCCAACGTCCTGACTTTC	CSIQATGANVLTF	.	TRBJ2-6	TRBV29-1	.	13
TGTGCCAGCAGCTTAGTTCAGGGGGCGGACACTGAAGCTTTCTTT	CASSLVQGADTEAFF	few	TRBJ1-1	TRBV11-2	TRBD1	15
TGTGCCAGCAGACAGTACAATGAGCAGTTCTTC	CASRQYNEQFF	.	TRBJ2-1	TRBV28	.	11
TGTGCCAGCAGCACAGCAAACACTGAAGCTTTCTTT	CASSTANTEAFF	.	TRBJ1-1	TRBV28	.	12
TGCAGTGCTAGACTACACAGGGAAGAGACCCAGTACTTC	CSARLHREETQYF	.	TRBJ2-5	TRBV20-1	.	13
TGCGCCAGCAGCTTATCCCTTTCGAACACCGAGCAGTACTTC	CASSLSLSNTEQYF	few	TRBJ2-7	TRBV5-1	.	14
TGTGCCAGCAGTCTCTCCCCGTCCTCAGGGAATGGCTACACCTTC	CASSLSPSSGNGYTF	.	TRBJ1-2	TRBV5-5	.	15
TGCGCCAGCAGTTCCCGAAAGGGGGCTCCCACTGAAGCTTTCTTT	CASSSRKGAPTEAFF	few	TRBJ1-1	TRBV10-1	TRBD1	15
TGCAGCGTTGAAAAGCACGAGCAGTACTTC	CSVEKHEQYF	few	TRBJ2-7	TRBV29-1	.	10
TGTGCCAGCAGTTTGACTAGCGGGTCCCCCTCCTACAATGAGCAGTTCTTC	CASSLTSGSPSYNEQFF	.	TRBJ2-1	TRBV27	TRBD2	17
TGTGCCAGCAGCCAAGGAGACAGGTCGGGAGGAGCTTTCTTT	CASSQGDRSGGAFF	few	TRBJ1-1	TRBV3-1	.	14
TGTGCCAGCATCCCCACCGTTGGAAACATTCAGTACTTC	CASIPTVGNIQYF	few	TRBJ2-4	TRBV28	.	13
TGTGCCAGCAGGCAAGCGGGAGATCCCCTTAATGAGCAGTTCTTC	CASRQAGDPLNEQFF	few	TRBJ2-1	TRBV6-5	TRBD2	15
TGTGCCAGCAGGGGACTAGCGGGAGCGCTCGAGCAGTACTTC	CASRGLAGALEQYF	few	TRBJ2-7	TRBV6-2/TRBV6-3	TRBD2	14
TGTGCCACCAGGGGACAGGGTGACACTGAAGCTTTCTTT	CATRGQGDTEAFF	.	TRBJ1-1	TRBV24-1	TRBD1	13
TGCAGTGCTAGAGATCGTTTCCAAGGGCGGCTCATCGGGACCCAGTACTTC	CSARDRFQGRLIGTQYF	few	TRBJ2-5	TRBV20-1	.	17
TGCGCCAGCAGCGATGGACTTCGCCAAGAGACCCAGTACTTC	CASSDGLRQETQYF	few	TRBJ2-5	TRBV5-1	.	14
TGTGCCAGTAGTATTGGACAGGGGCAGTACTTC	CASSIGQGQYF	.	TRBJ2-4	TRBV19	TRBD1	11
TGTGCCAGCAGCTTGGCCCAGCGGGGGTTGAGTGAGCAGTTCTTC	CASSLAQRGLSEQFF	few	TRBJ2-1	TRBV5-5	TRBD2	15
TGTGCCAGCAGGAAAGTAAACCGGGACAGGGTTCACGAGCAGTACTTC	CASRKVNRDRVHEQYF	few	TRBJ2-7	TRBV25-1	TRBD1	16
TGCAGCGCTCAAGACCTCCAGAACACTGAAGCTTTCTTT	CSAQDLQNTEAFF	few	TRBJ1-1	TRBV29-1	.	13
TGTGCCACCAGCAGAAATAAGGGGATGGCAGCCTACAATGAGCAGTTCTTC	CATSRNKGMAAYNEQFF	.	TRBJ2-1	TRBV15	.	17
TGCAGCGTCACCACTCGAGGCAGCACTGAAGCTTTCTTT	CSVTTRGSTEAFF	many	TRBJ1-1	TRBV29-1	.	13
TGTGCCAGCAGCAGAGACGCGGTCAGCTACACTGAAGCTTTCTTT	CASSRDAVSYTEAFF	.	TRBJ1-1	TRBV3-1	.	15
TGCGCCAGCAGCTTGGTCGGCGAGCAGTACTTC	CASSLVGEQYF	few	TRBJ2-7	TRBV5-1	.	11
TGTGCCAGCAGCCAAGCAGTAGACACGAGCTCCTACGAGCAGTACTTC	CASSQAVDTSSYEQYF	few	TRBJ2-7	TRBV3-1	.	16
TGTGCCAGCTCACCGGTTCTTAAGGGTACCAACGAGCAGTACTTC	CASSPVLKGTNEQYF	.	TRBJ2-7	TRBV18	.	15
TGTGCCAGCAACGAACAGGGGACAACTAATGAAAAACTGTTTTTT	CASNEQGTTNEKLFF	many	TRBJ1-4	TRBV2	TRBD1	15
TGCAGTGCCCCTTTTAATAGCGGGAGATCAGATACGCAGTATTTT	CSAPFNSGRSDTQYF	many	TRBJ2-3	TRBV20-1	TRBD2	15
TGTGCCAGTAGTATCCCCCGGGCTGCGGCAAACACCGGGGAGCTGTTTTTT	CASSIPRAAANTGELFF	.	TRBJ2-2	TRBV19	.	17
TGCGCCAGCAGCTCCGGGACAGGGTTCACTGGGGCCAACGTCCTGACTTTC	CASSSGTGFTGANVLTF	few	TRBJ2-6	TRBV5-1	TRBD1	17
TGCGCCAGCAGTCAACACCCTGGGACCTACAATGAGCAGTTCTTC	CASSQHPGTYNEQFF	few	TRBJ2-1	TRBV23-1	.	15